The clone carrying this T cell receptor (beta chain) was detected many times. As yet, its antigen is unknown. The time point denotes: patch test 2, 6 weeks after DPC sensitization. Noted treatment: therapeutic diphenylcyclopropenone sensitization with weekly scalp DPC. Each donor was an alopecia patient between 18 and 70 years of age who qualified for DPC. This entry belongs to a study of human T cells and chemical hapten exposure. Study findings and constraints: Large CDR3 similarity clusters arose significantly more often from expanded TCRs than from controls. High-frequency TCRs, those above 1 in 1000, stayed the same after DPC sensitization.

Germline CDR1 is DFQATT and CDR2 is SNEGSKA (reference sequence). Trimming took 3 bases from V and 1 from J; bases not matched to a gene: 6. The CDR3 loop spans 16 amino acids. Each CDR3 protein is one row after TCRdb ran MiXCR on the RACE reads. The sample shows approximately 80,000 distinct CDR3 sequences, about 9.4% of them seen only once. This receptor was identified in a woman under 40 with alopecia areata. Some clones in this sample may be carry-over from other donors' samples. This specimen was whole blood, taken in connection with sensitization to the hapten diphenylcyclopropenone (DPC). The chain couples TRBV20-1 to TRBJ2-1, with 10 bases lining up with TRBD2. CDR3 DNA: TGCAGTGCTAGCCCAGCGGGAGGGACGTCCTACAATGAGCAGTTCTTC. Translating it yields CSASPAGGTSYNEQFF.